The sequence of this TCR beta chain was determined in a study of identical twins (TCRdb year 2016). Describing the broader study: TCR alpha and beta repertoires from monozygotic twins, unrelated adults of various ages and cord blood were deep-sequenced to test whether fetal clonotypes persist. Replicate twin experiments were performed at different times using different library preparation protocols to rule out contamination.

Library method: 5' RACE. The sample was run on an Illumina HiSeq 2000. A universal primer binding site was added through template switching, and the final cDNA carried a unique molecular identifier so that TCR cDNA molecules could be counted accurately. First-strand cDNA for TCR alpha and beta chains was synthesized from specific primers in the conserved constant-segment region. To control for contamination, every cDNA library was double barcoded, receiving both a SMART-Mk sample barcode and Illumina barcodes. TruSeq adapter sequences, together with Illumina sample barcodes, were added in two successive PCR steps. The TCR alpha and beta cDNA libraries were sequenced on the Illumina HiSeq platform using custom primers. In the original analysis: MiGEC processed the raw reads to extract unique molecular identifiers, while MiXCR was used to determine the CDR3 positions. Recombination models were inferred per individual with the repgenHMM and IGoR tools using an EM algorithm. The tcR package in R was used for shared clonotype analysis, with sharing normalized by the product of cloneset sizes. To study raw recombination free of thymic and clonal selection effects, out-of-frame nonproductive sequences were analyzed. TCRdb redid the processing of the public reads, applying fastp at Q25 and MiXCR, and retained in-frame beta chains. Identical CDR3 protein sequences are pooled into one entry, listed with their most common genes and DNA. The V and J calls and clone size come from TCRdb's table, not from the authors' own analysis. Counted in this sample were over 550,000 distinct CDR3 sequences; 7.1% of them appeared once. 1.6% of the sample is in the top ten clones.

Broad study findings and their caveats: Out-of-frame TCR alpha sequences shared between twins showed an excess of low generation-probability sequences compared with coincidental sharing between unrelated individuals. In beta out-of-frame sequences, excess twin sharing was weaker, because having fewer shared sequences lowered the signal-to-noise ratio. In monozygotic twins, out-of-frame TCR alpha sharing was systematically underestimated by recombination models, although the models agreed with sharing between unrelated individuals. Fewer insertions were carried by abundant cord blood beta clonotypes; a weaker similar trend was observed in young adult naive repertoires, while no such trend was observed in memory repertoires. Invariant T cells such as MAIT and iNKT could partly confound zero-insertion analyses, though diverse VJ usage argued against this for most clonotypes. Because the same donors could not be followed over many years, conclusions were based on cross-sectional statistical analysis.

This clonotype was picked up a small number of times. This clone's antigen is unknown. Per-base qualities were not stored, and no clone one base away is much larger. Looking up the germline V gene yields CDR1 KGHSH and CDR2 LQKENI. V was cut back by 3 bases and J by 0 bases, leaving a gap of 15 bases between them. Including the terminal cysteine and phenylalanine, the CDR3 comprises 16 residues. Only CDR3 DNA remains: 48 bases, in frame from the first base. All donors were healthy Caucasians. The twin cohort consisted of three pairs of female monozygotic twins, all aged roughly 18 to 30 years. Peripheral blood mononuclear cells were the source from which RNA for the TCR libraries was isolated. This same sample was also part of a study on yellow fever vaccine responses in identical twins. As the second study states: The T cell response to vaccination in identical twins was reported by the authors to appear partly convergent and partly personalized. Focusing on identical twins, the study followed the T cell clones that responded to the vaccine, and did so with precision.

The TCR comes from a woman younger than 35 in good health. Here the chain combines TRBV18 and TRBJ2-7; a confident D gene designation cannot be given. Sequencing was done on a sample of PBMCs. The CDR3 sequence is CASSPSSPIGSYEQYF. The sequence in DNA is TGTGCCAGCTCACCGTCAAGTCCAATCGGCTCCTACGAGCAGTACTTC.